These 13 T cell receptor beta chains share one sample of origin, sequenced in a study of monozygotic twins with inflammatory bowel disease. TCRdb re-analyzed the 5' RACE reads; it lists each CDR3 protein once, without DNA. The sample totals about 300,000 distinct CDR3 sequences. Sequencing was done on a sample of blood. These receptors came from a human donor with ulcerative colitis or Crohn's disease, or a healthy co-twin of an affected twin (not recorded which).

J is TRBJ1-5 and V is TRBV7-2. This CDR3 has 12 amino acids. CDR1 SGHTA and CDR2 FQGNSA come from the germline V gene. The CDR3 here is CASSFDAEPQHF. The full variable domain, completed using reference TRBV7-2 and TRBJ1-5, is GAGVSQSPSNKVTEKGKDVELRCDPISGHTALYWYRQSLGQGLEFLIYFQGNSAPDKSGLPSDRFSAERTGGSVSTLTIQRTQQEDSAVYLCASSFDAEPQHFGDGTRLSIL.

The genes are TRBV5-5 and TRBJ2-2; TCRdb designates TRBD1, a call that cannot be tested without DNA. This CDR3 has 14 amino acids. The germline V gene encodes CDR1 SGHKS and CDR2 YYEKEE (reference sequence). The CDR3 here is CASSFIGGTGELFF.

The chain employs TRBV2 and TRBJ2-3; TCRdb proposes TRBD1, but this gene call is untestable without DNA. Germline V gene sequence: CDR1 SNHLY, CDR2 FYNNEI. The CDR3 is 13 amino acids. This chain's CDR3 is CARKDRGADTQFF.

The gene calls are TRBV6-2 or TRBV6-3 and TRBJ2-1; TCRdb's D call, TRBD2, is unchecked because there is no DNA. Germline V gene lookup returns CDR1 MNHEY and CDR2 SVGEGT. The CDR3 runs 16 residues. CDR3 in amino acids: CASRYLAGENYNEQFF.

The rearrangement uses TRBV10-3 and TRBJ1-5. In germline, CDR1 is ENHRY, CDR2 SYGVKD. The CDR3 sequence is 15 residues long. The CDR3 loop reads CAISSVQFSNQPQHF.

V gene TRBV24-1 combines with J gene TRBJ2-5; as DNA is missing, the TRBD2 call by TCRdb cannot be tested. CDR1 is KGHDR, CDR2 SFDVKD, per germline. This CDR3 has 14 residues. This CDR3 reads CAAGDPSPQETQYF.

The chain uses TRBV12-3 or TRBV12-4 and TRBJ2-5; TCRdb's D call, TRBD2, is unchecked because there is no DNA. The CDR3 has 16 amino acids. The CDR3 sequence: CASSYLAGGLQETQYF.

This sequence joins TRBV12-3 or TRBV12-4 and TRBJ2-1. The CDR3 is 11 amino acids. The CDR3 reads CASSFDYEQFF.

The chain couples TRBV5-1 to TRBJ2-2. CDR3 length: 14 residues. Germline V gene lookup returns CDR1 SGHRS and CDR2 YFSETQ. The CDR3 spells CASSSQAGPGELFF.

The chain employs TRBV28 and TRBJ2-6; the TCRdb D gene call, TRBD1, has no DNA to confirm it. The germline V gene encodes CDR1 MDHEN and CDR2 SYDVKM. The CDR3 consists of 14 residues. The CDR3 loop reads CASTPLSGANVLTF.

V and J are TRBV20-1 and TRBJ2-1; TCRdb picks TRBD2, but there is no DNA to check that call. The CDR3 extends over 15 amino acids. Germline V lookup: CDR1 DFQATT, CDR2 SNEGSKA (reference sequence). The CDR3 spells CSAESGATSYNEQFF.

The rearrangement joins TRBV3-1 to TRBJ2-7; TCRdb designates TRBD2, a call that cannot be tested without DNA. From germline, CDR1 is LGHDT and CDR2 YNNKEL (reference sequence). The CDR3 spans 12 residues. CDR3 in amino acids: CASSPDFYEQYF.

The V gene is TRBV24-1, the J gene TRBJ2-7; as DNA is missing, the TRBD1 call by TCRdb cannot be tested. The germline CDR1 and CDR2 sequences are KGHDR and SFDVKD. The CDR3 length is 17 residues. CDR3 in amino acids: CATSDAARQGPSYEQYF.